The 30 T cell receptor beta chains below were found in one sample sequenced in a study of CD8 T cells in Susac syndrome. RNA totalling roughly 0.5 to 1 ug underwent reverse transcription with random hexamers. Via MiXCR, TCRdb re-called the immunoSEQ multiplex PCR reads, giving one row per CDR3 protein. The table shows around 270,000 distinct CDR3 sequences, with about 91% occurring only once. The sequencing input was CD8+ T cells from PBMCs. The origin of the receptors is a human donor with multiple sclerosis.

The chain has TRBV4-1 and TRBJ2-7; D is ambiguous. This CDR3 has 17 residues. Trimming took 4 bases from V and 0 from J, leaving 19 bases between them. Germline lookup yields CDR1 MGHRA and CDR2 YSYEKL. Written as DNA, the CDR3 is TGCGCCAGCAGCCTGGTGGCCAGCCAACAAGACTCCTACGAGCAGTACTTC. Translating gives CASSLVASQQDSYEQYF.

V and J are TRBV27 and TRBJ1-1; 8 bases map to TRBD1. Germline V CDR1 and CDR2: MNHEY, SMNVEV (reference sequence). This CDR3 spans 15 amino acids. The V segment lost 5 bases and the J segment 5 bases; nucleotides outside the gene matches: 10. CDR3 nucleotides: TGTGCCAGCAGTCTTCACAGGGGGAGTGGGACTGAAGCTTTCTTT. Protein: CASSLHRGSGTEAFF.

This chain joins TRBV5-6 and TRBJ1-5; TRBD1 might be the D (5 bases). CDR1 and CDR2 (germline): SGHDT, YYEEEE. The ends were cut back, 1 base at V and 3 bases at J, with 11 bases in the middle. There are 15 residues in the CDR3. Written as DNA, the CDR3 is TGTGCCAGCAGCTTGAACCAGGGCCTCAATCAGCCCCAGCATTTT. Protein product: CASSLNQGLNQPQHF.

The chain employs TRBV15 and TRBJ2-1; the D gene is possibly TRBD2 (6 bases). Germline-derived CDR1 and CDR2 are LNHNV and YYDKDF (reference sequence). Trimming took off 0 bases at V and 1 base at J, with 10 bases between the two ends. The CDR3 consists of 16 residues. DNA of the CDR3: TGTGCCACCAGCAGAGAACGCGCGGGGTCCTACAATGAGCAGTTCTTC. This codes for CATSRERAGSYNEQFF.

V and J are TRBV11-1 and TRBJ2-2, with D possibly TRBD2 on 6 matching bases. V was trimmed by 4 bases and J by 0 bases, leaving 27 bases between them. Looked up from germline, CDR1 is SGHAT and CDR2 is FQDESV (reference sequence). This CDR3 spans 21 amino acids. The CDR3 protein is CASSSAQIGREFFANTGELFF. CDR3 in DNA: TGTGCCAGCAGCTCAGCACAAATCGGGAGAGAATTTTTCGCGAACACCGGGGAGCTGTTTTTT.

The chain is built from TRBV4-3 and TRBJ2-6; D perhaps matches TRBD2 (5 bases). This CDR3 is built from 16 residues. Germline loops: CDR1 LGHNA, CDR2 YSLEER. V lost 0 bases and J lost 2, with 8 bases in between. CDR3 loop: CASSQDSGAGANVLTF. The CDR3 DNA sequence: TGCGCCAGCAGCCAAGATTCCGGGGCTGGGGCCAACGTCCTGACTTTC.

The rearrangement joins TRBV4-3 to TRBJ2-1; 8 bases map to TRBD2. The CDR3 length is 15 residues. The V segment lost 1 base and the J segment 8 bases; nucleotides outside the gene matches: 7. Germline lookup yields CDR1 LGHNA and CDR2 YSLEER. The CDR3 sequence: CASSQGLAFFDEQFF. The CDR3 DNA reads TGCGCCAGCAGCCAAGGACTAGCGTTCTTTGATGAGCAGTTCTTC.

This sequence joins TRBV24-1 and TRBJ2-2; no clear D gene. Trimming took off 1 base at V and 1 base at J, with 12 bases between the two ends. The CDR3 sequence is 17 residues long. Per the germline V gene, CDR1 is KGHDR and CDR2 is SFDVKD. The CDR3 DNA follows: TGTGCCACCAGTGATTTCCTGTCGGCCCTGAACACCGGGGAGCTGTTTTTT. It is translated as CATSDFLSALNTGELFF.

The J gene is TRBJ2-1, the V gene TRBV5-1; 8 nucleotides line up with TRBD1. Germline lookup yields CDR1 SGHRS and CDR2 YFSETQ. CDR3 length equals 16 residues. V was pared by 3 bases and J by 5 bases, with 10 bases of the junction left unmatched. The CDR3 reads CASSWAGQEFNNEQFF. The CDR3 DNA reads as TGCGCCAGCAGCTGGGCGGGACAGGAGTTTAACAATGAGCAGTTCTTC.

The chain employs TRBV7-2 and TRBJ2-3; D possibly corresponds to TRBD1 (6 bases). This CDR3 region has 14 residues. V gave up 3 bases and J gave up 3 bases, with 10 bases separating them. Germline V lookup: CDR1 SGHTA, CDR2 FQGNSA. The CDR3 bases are TGTGCCAGCAGCTTGGACAGTTTGACAGATACGCAGTATTTT. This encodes CASSLDSLTDTQYF.

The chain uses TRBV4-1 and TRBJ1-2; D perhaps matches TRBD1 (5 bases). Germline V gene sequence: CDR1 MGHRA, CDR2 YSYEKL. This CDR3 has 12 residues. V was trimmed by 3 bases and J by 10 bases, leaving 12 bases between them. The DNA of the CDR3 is TGCGCCAGCAGCCATACATGGGGGTACTACACCTTC. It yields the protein CASSHTWGYYTF.

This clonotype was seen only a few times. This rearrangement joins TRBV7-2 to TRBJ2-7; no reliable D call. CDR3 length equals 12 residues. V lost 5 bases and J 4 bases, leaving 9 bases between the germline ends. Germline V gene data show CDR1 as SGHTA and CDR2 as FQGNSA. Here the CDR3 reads CASSPVLYEQYF. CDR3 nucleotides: TGTGCCAGCAGCCCCGTCCTTTACGAGCAGTACTTC.

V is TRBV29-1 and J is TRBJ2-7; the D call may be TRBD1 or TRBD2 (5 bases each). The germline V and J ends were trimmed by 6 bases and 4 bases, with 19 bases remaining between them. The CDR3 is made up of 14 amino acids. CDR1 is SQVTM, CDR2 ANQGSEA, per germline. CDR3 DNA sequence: TGCAGCGTCGCCCCCGGGACGGCCGAATACGAGCAGTACTTC. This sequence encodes CSVAPGTAEYEQYF.

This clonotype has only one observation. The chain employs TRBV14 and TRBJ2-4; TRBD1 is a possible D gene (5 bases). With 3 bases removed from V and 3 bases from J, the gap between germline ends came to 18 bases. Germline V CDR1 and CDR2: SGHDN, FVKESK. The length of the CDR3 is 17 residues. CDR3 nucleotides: TGTGCCAGCAGCCAGCTCAGGGTTTTGGAAGTCAAAAACATTCAGTACTTC. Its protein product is CASSQLRVLEVKNIQYF.

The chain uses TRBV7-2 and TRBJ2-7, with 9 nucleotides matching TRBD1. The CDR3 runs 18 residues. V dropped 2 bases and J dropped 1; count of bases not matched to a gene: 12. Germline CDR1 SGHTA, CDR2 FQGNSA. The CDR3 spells CASSLHAYRGLLSYEQYF. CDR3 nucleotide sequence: TGTGCCAGCAGCTTACACGCTTACAGGGGGCTTCTTTCCTACGAGCAGTACTTC.

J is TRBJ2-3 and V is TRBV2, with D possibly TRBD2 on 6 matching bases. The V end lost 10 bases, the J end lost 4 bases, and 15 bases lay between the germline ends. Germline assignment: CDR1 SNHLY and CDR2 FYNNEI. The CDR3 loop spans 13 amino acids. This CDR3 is CATHLAVSDTQYF. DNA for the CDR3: TGTGCCACCCACTTAGCGGTTTCAGATACGCAGTATTTT.

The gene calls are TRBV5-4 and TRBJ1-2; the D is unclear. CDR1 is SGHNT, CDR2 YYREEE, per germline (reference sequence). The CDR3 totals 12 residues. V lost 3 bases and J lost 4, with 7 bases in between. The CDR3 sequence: CASSSDPYGYTF. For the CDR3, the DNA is TGTGCCAGCAGCTCCGACCCCTATGGCTACACCTTC.

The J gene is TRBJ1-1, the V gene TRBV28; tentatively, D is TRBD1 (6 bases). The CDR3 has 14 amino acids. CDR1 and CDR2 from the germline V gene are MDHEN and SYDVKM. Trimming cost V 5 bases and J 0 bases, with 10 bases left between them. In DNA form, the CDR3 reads TGTGCCAGCAGTGCATCAGGGGTGAACACTGAAGCTTTCTTT. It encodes CASSASGVNTEAFF.

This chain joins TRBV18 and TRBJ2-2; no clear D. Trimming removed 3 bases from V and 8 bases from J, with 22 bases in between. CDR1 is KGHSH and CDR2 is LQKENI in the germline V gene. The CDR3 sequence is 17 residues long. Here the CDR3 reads CASSPEGAPVLSGELFF. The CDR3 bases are TGTGCCAGCTCACCGGAAGGAGCCCCGGTCCTGTCGGGGGAGCTGTTTTTT. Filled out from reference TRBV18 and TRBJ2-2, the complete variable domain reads NAGVMQNPRHLVRRRGQEARLRCSPMKGHSHVYWYRQLPEEGLKFMVYLQKENIIDESGMPKERFSAEFPKEGPSILRIQQVVRGDSAAYFCASSPEGAPVLSGELFFGEGSRLTVL.

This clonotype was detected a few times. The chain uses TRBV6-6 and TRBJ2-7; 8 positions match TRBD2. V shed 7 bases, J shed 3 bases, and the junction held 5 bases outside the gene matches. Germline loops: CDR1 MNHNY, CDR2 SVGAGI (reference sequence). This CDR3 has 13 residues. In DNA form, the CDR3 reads TGTGCCAGCACGGCGGGAGGCCTCTACGAGCAGTACTTC. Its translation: CASTAGGLYEQYF.

CDR3 bases: TGTGCCAGCAGCATCTTCCGGAAGCCAAATGAGCAGTTCTTC. Protein product: CASSIFRKPNEQFF. The chain joins TRBV7-8 to TRBJ2-1; D gene uncertain. V lost 5 bases to trimming and J lost 7 bases, with 15 bases between them. CDR1 is SGHVS, CDR2 FQNEAQ, per germline. This CDR3 region has 14 residues.

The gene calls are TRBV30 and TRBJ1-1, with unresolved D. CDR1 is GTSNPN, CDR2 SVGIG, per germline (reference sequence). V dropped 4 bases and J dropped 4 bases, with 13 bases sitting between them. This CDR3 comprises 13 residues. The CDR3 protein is CAWTEITVTEAFF. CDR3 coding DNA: TGTGCCTGGACGGAGATCACAGTCACTGAAGCTTTCTTT.

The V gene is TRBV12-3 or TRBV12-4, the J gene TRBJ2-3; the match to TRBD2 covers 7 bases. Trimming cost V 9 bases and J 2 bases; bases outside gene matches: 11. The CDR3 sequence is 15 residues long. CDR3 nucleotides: TGTGCCAGTAATTTTGGGGGGGGGTACACAGATACGCAGTATTTT. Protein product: CASNFGGGYTDTQYF.

The CDR3 is CASSQTPYEQYF. The CDR3 region has the DNA TGTGCCAGCAGCCAGACGCCCTACGAGCAGTACTTC. The rearrangement joins TRBV7-9 to TRBJ2-7, with D unclear. V lost 5 bases to trimming and J lost 2 bases, with 7 bases between them. This CDR3 has 12 amino acids. The germline V gene has CDR1 SEHNR and CDR2 FQNEAQ (reference sequence).

The chain's CDR3 is CASSSAGDSSNEQFF. As DNA, the CDR3 is TGTGCCAGCAGCTCCGCGGGAGACTCCTCGAATGAGCAGTTCTTC. The rearrangement uses TRBV9 and TRBJ2-1; TRBD2 matches at 7 bases. V was clipped by 4 bases and J by 7 bases; unmatched bases: 11. The germline V gene encodes CDR1 SGDLS and CDR2 YYNGEE. The CDR3 contains 15 residues.

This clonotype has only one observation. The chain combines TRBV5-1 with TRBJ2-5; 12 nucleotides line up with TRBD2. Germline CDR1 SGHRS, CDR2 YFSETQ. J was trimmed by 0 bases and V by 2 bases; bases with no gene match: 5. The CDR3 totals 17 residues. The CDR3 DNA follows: TGCGCCAGCAGCTTAAGACTAGCGGGAGAGTACCAAGAGACCCAGTACTTC. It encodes CASSLRLAGEYQETQYF.

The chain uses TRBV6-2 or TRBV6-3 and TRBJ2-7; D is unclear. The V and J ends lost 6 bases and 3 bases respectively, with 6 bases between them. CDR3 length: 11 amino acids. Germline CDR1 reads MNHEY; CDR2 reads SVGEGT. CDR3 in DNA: TGTGCCAGCAGCCACGACTACGAGCAGTACTTC. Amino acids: CASSHDYEQYF.

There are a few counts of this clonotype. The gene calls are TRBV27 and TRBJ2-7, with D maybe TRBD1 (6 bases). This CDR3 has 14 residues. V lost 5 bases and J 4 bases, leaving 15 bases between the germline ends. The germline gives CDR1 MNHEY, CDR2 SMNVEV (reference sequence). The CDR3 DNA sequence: TGTGCCAGCAGTCCGGACAGTCTCCCTTACGAGCAGTACTTC. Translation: CASSPDSLPYEQYF.

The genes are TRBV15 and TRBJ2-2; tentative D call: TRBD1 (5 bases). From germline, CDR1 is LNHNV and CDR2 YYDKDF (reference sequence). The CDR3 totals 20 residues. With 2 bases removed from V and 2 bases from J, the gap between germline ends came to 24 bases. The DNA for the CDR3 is TGTGCCACCAGCAGAAGGATCGCTGGGGCGGCCTCGATTAACACCGGGGAGCTGTTTTTT. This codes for CATSRRIAGAASINTGELFF.

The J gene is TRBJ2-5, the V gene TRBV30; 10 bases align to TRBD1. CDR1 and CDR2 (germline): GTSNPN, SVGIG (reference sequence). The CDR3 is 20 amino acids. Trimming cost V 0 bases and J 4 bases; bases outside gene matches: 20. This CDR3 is CAWSVLAAGGPTGGSETQYF. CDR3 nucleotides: TGTGCCTGGAGTGTACTGGCGGCCGGAGGACCGACAGGGGGCTCAGAGACCCAGTACTTC.